Listed below are T cell receptor beta chains from one sample, sequenced in a study of persistence of HIV-infected CD4 T cells. These TCRs' antigens remain unknown. Assay used: immunoSEQ multiplex PCR; TCRdb lists only in-frame clones, some missing. The sample contains roughly 34,000 clones, 82% of which appear only once. Sequences were derived from CD4+ T cells sorted from PBMCs after roughly 18-hour stimulation, sampled from a patient who received antiretroviral therapy. These TCRs come from an adult man with HIV who was CMV-seropositive. The CDR3 runs from the conserved cysteine through the conserved F or W. The D gene is left open where the match is weak. Part of the rows lack a size; the others show once, few, many or a class for expanded clones.

V gene	J gene	D gene	clone size	CDR3 protein	CDR3 DNA
TRBV9	TRBJ1-6	NA	NA	CASSPLGDGNSPLHF	TGTGCCAGCAGCCCCCTCGGGGACGGGAATTCACCCCTCCACTTT
TRBV19	TRBJ1-5	NA	NA	CASSISAGNQPQHF	TGTGCCAGTAGTATATCTGCGGGAAATCAGCCCCAGCATTTT
TRBV19	TRBJ1-5	NA	few	CASSIEGGGRQPQHF	TGTGCCAGTAGTATAGAGGGAGGGGGGAGGCAGCCCCAGCATTTT
TRBV10-3	TRBJ1-1	NA	NA	CAISGGVTEAFF	TGTGCCATCAGTGGGGGGGTAACTGAAGCTTTCTTT
TRBV23-1	TRBJ1-2	NA	NA	CASSQSWCTAYTF	TGCGCCAGCAGTCAATCGTGGTGTACTGCCTACACCTTC
TRBV7-6	TRBJ2-5	NA	NA	CASSLKETQYF	TGTGCCAGCAGCTTAAAAGAGACCCAGTACTTC
TRBV5-1	TRBJ1-4	NA	NA	CASSLEQGGEKLFF	TGCGCCAGCAGCTTGGAGCAGGGAGGGGAAAAACTGTTTTTT
TRBV6-1	TRBJ1-1	NA	NA	CASSEIGGDTEAFF	TGTGCCAGCAGTGAAATCGGGGGAGACACTGAAGCTTTCTTT
TRBV7-9	TRBJ2-2	NA	NA	CASSSVPVTGELFF	TGTGCCAGCAGCTCCGTCCCAGTCACCGGGGAGCTGTTTTTT
TRBV7-9	TRBJ2-7	NA	NA	CASSPWDRSYEQYF	TGTGCCAGCAGCCCCTGGGACCGGTCCTACGAGCAGTACTTC
TRBV7-2	TRBJ1-3	NA	NA	CASSLRRSIAGDTIYF	TGTGCCAGCAGCTTAAGACGGTCTATCGCGGGAGACACCATATATTTT
TRBV28	TRBJ2-5	TRBD2	NA	CASSLTSGGQETQYF	TGTGCCAGCAGTTTAACTAGCGGGGGACAAGAGACCCAGTACTTC
TRBV11-3	TRBJ2-3	TRBD2	NA	CASSLDGLAGGTDTQYF	TGTGCCAGCAGCTTAGATGGGCTAGCGGGGGGCACAGATACGCAGTATTTT
TRBV15	TRBJ2-7	NA	NA	CATSRVGAYEQYF	TGTGCCACCAGCAGAGTAGGGGCCTACGAGCAGTACTTC
TRBV12-3/TRBV12-4	TRBJ2-1	NA	NA	CASRLYNEQFF	TGTGCCAGCAGACTGTACAATGAGCAGTTCTTC
TRBV6-5	TRBJ2-1	NA	NA	CASSSLQGGSYNEQFF	TGTGCCAGCAGTTCCCTACAGGGCGGTTCCTACAATGAGCAGTTCTTC
TRBV10-1	TRBJ1-4	NA	NA	CASSFLRSTNEKLFF	TGCGCCAGCAGTTTCCTACGGAGCACTAATGAAAAACTGTTTTTT
TRBV28	TRBJ2-7	NA	NA	CASSPQGYEQYF	TGTGCCAGCAGTCCGCAGGGCTACGAGCAGTACTTC
TRBV7-9	TRBJ1-2	NA	NA	CASSLSQGGYTF	TGTGCCAGCAGCTTATCGCAGGGCGGCTACACCTTC
TRBV9	TRBJ1-3	NA	NA	CASSVHGSTNSGNTIYF	TGTGCCAGCAGCGTACACGGCAGCACAAACTCTGGAAACACCATATATTTT
TRBV2	TRBJ2-7	NA	NA	CASTLRGYEQYF	TGTGCCAGCACCCTTAGGGGCTACGAGCAGTACTTC
TRBV6-5	TRBJ2-5	TRBD1	NA	CASSSRQGYVETQYF	TGTGCCAGCAGTTCCCGACAGGGGTACGTAGAGACCCAGTACTTC
TRBV5-1	TRBJ2-7	TRBD1	NA	CASRTRDRLSEQYF	TGCGCCAGCAGAACTAGGGACAGACTCTCCGAGCAGTACTTC
TRBV7-7	TRBJ1-5	NA	NA	CASSLEGWGTNQPQHF	TGTGCTAGCAGCTTAGAGGGGTGGGGGACCAATCAGCCCCAGCATTTT
TRBV6-2/TRBV6-3	TRBJ2-4	TRBD1	once	CASSAPGQGIAKNIQYF	TGTGCCAGCAGCGCACCGGGACAGGGAATAGCCAAAAACATTCAGTACTTC
TRBV2	TRBJ1-4	NA	NA	CASRTGMEKLFF	TGTGCCAGCAGAACAGGGATGGAAAAACTGTTTTTT